These 15 T cell receptor beta chains came from one sample sequenced in a study of CD8 T cells in ankylosing spondylitis. TCRdb passed the 5' RACE reads through MiXCR, listing each CDR3 protein once. Of about 240,000 distinct CDR3 sequences in the sample, approximately 9% were seen once. Sequencing input: blood, either unsorted or a sorted T cell fraction (not recorded which). These receptors were collected from a male donor with ankylosing spondylitis or in good health (not recorded which).

This clonotype was counted at least ten times. V gene TRBV5-1 combines with J gene TRBJ2-7; D might be TRBD2 (6 bases). The CDR3 loop spans 14 amino acids. V was cut by 0 bases and J by 5 bases, with 12 bases left in between. From germline, CDR1 is SGHRS and CDR2 YFSETQ. CDR3 in DNA: TGCGCCAGCAGCTTGGCTGGGGGGTACCACGAGCAGTACTTC. Translating gives CASSLAGGYHEQYF.

This clonotype was recorded many times. The CDR3 DNA is TGTGCCAGCAGCCATCAAGTTAACTATGGCTACACCTTC. Translation gives CASSHQVNYGYTF. The J gene is TRBJ1-2, the V gene TRBV12-3 or TRBV12-4; D is ambiguous. There are 13 residues in the CDR3. The V end was cut by 6 bases, the J end by 1 base, with 9 bases between.

This clonotype was recorded at least ten times. CDR3 sequence (DNA): TGTGCCAGCAGTCTAGCCGGGCTAAACACCGGGGAGCTGTTTTTT. Protein sequence: CASSLAGLNTGELFF. The chain joins TRBV7-9 to TRBJ2-2, with D maybe TRBD2 (5 bases). Trimming removed 6 bases from V and 2 bases from J, with 13 bases in between. The CDR3 runs to 15 residues. Germline-derived CDR1 and CDR2 are SEHNR and FQNEAQ (reference sequence).

The sample holds many counts of this clonotype. V and J are TRBV6-2 or TRBV6-3 and TRBJ2-1; 9 bases are shared with TRBD2. V was pared by 2 bases and J by 15 bases, with 14 bases of the junction left unmatched. Germline-derived CDR1 and CDR2 are MNHEY and SVGEGT. The CDR3 length is 15 residues. CDR3 nucleotide sequence: TGTGCCAGCAGTTACAGGGTAGCGGGAGAGGTTCGACCGTTCTTC. Protein product: CASSYRVAGEVRPFF.

The rearrangement joins TRBV20-1 to TRBJ2-4, with 13 bases lining up with TRBD2. The CDR3 covers 16 residues. J lost 8 bases, V lost 3 bases, and 10 bases had no gene match. Per the germline V gene, CDR1 is DFQATT and CDR2 is SNEGSKA (reference sequence). CDR3 nucleotide sequence: TGCAGTGCTAGGCGACTAGCGGGGGGCGCAGAGGACATTCAGTACTTC. Translated, it gives CSARRLAGGAEDIQYF.

The sample holds many counts of this clonotype. The chain recombines TRBV5-1 with TRBJ2-5, with D perhaps given as TRBD1 or TRBD2 (6 bases each). The V gene's germline CDR1 is SGHRS and CDR2 YFSETQ. V was shortened by 4 bases and J by 3 bases, with 10 bases between the two germline ends. The CDR3 covers 13 residues. Written as DNA, the CDR3 is TGCGCCAGCAGCGGGGGGCCAGAAGAGACCCAGTACTTC. Residues: CASSGGPEETQYF.

This clonotype was detected ten times or more. The chain joins TRBV7-2 to TRBJ2-7, with D unclear. The CDR3 sequence is 13 residues long. Germline V gives CDR1 SGHTA, CDR2 FQGNSA. Trimming pared 5 bases from V and 2 bases from J, leaving 10 bases between. The DNA of the CDR3 is TGTGCCAGCAGCCCCCGACAAGCCTACGAGCAGTACTTC. This gives the protein CASSPRQAYEQYF. The complete variable domain, with remaining parts taken from reference TRBV7-2 and TRBJ2-7, reads GAGVSQSPSNKVTEKGKDVELRCDPISGHTALYWYRQSLGQGLEFLIYFQGNSAPDKSGLPSDRFSAERTGGSVSTLTIQRTQQEDSAVYLCASSPRQAYEQYFGPGTRLTVT.

This clonotype has a count of ten or more. CDR3 sequence reads: CASSLVPWSGEQYF. CDR3 DNA: TGTGCCAGCAGCTTAGTGCCCTGGTCGGGCGAGCAGTACTTC. The V call is TRBV7-2, the J call TRBJ2-7; D call uncertain. Germline values: CDR1 SGHTA, CDR2 FQGNSA. Trimming cost V 1 base and J 6 bases, with 13 bases left between them. The CDR3 is 14 residues long.

This clonotype was detected many times. The CDR3: CASSYSGTGQGPQHF. The CDR3 nucleotides are TGTGCCAGCAGTTACTCGGGGACCGGCCAGGGGCCCCAGCATTTT. J is TRBJ1-5 and V is TRBV6-5; TRBD1 is a possible D gene (5 bases). The germline V gene has CDR1 MNHEY and CDR2 SVGAGI. CDR3 length: 15 amino acids. The V and J ends lost 0 bases and 9 bases respectively, with 15 bases between them.

In its sample, this clonotype was seen many times. This chain links TRBV12-3 or TRBV12-4 with TRBJ1-1; D gene unclear. The CDR3 runs 14 residues. Trimming cost V 3 bases and J 2 bases, with 10 bases left between them. The CDR3 region has the DNA TGTGCCAGCAGTTTGAGGGATCATAACACTGAAGCTTTCTTT. Its protein is CASSLRDHNTEAFF.

J is TRBJ2-2 and V is TRBV7-9; D is perhaps TRBD2 (5 bases). CDR1 SEHNR and CDR2 FQNEAQ come from the germline V gene (reference sequence). V was pared by 5 bases and J by 4 bases, with 17 bases between. This CDR3 spans 16 amino acids. The CDR3, as DNA: TGTGCCAGCAGCCCTGATTCCGGGAAAGGCACCGGGGAGCTGTTTTTT. As protein: CASSPDSGKGTGELFF. The whole variable domain, filled in from reference TRBV7-9 and TRBJ2-2, reads DTGVSQNPRHKITKRGQNVTFRCDPISEHNRLYWYRQTLGQGPEFLTYFQNEAQLEKSRLLSDRFSAERPKGSFSTLEIQRTEQGDSAMYLCASSPDSGKGTGELFFGEGSRLTVL.

DNA of the CDR3: TGTGCCAGCAGTTTTCGGACGGACACCGGGGAGCTGTTTTTT. It specifies CASSFRTDTGELFF. J is TRBJ2-2 and V is TRBV12-3 or TRBV12-4; the D is unclear. This CDR3 region has 14 residues. The V end was cut by 3 bases, the J end by 3 bases, with 8 bases between.

This clonotype was recorded many times. The chain recombines TRBV4-2 with TRBJ1-1, with TRBD1 identical over 11 bases. This CDR3 is built from 15 residues. The V and J ends lost 1 base and 3 bases, in that order; junction bases with no gene match: 1. Germline V lookup: CDR1 LGHNA, CDR2 YNFKEQ. CDR3 coding DNA: TGTGCCAGCAGCCAAGGGGACAGGGGGGACACTGAAGCTTTCTTT. Protein sequence: CASSQGDRGDTEAFF.

This clonotype has ten or more counts. The chain uses TRBV7-2 and TRBJ1-1; no definite D call. The V end lost 1 base, the J end lost 1 base, and 10 bases lay between the germline ends. The germline CDR1 and CDR2 sequences are SGHTA and FQGNSA. This CDR3 has 15 amino acids. CDR3 region: CASSLEVGPNTEAFF. Here the CDR3 DNA reads TGTGCCAGCAGCTTAGAGGTCGGGCCGAACACTGAAGCTTTCTTT.

This clonotype was detected a few times. V is TRBV14 and J is TRBJ2-3, with D perhaps TRBD2 (6 bases). The CDR3 is 16 amino acids. V gave up 4 bases and J gave up 2 bases, with 16 bases separating them. The V gene's germline CDR1 is SGHDN and CDR2 FVKESK. The CDR3 sequence: CASSPGVGFYTDTQYF. In DNA, the CDR3 is TGTGCCAGCAGCCCGGGGGTCGGGTTCTACACAGATACGCAGTATTTT.